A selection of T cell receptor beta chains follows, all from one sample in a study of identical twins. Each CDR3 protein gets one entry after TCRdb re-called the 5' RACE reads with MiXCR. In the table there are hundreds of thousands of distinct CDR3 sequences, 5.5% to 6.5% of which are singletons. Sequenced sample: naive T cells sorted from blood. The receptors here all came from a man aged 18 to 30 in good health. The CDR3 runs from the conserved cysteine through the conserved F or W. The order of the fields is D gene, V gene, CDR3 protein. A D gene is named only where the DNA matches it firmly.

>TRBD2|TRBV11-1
CASSLGRLGAGAYNEQFF
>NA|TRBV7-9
CASSYGNGELFF
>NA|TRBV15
CATSPLGVSGANVLTF
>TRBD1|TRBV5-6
CASSPRGSAETQYF
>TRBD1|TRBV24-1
CATNGGSGQGAVNEQFF
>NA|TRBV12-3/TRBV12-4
CASSPLGGSGNTIYF
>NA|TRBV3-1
CASSQEITPHYNEQFF
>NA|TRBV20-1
CSASLITGLETQYF
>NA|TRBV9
CASSVEPSGNTIYF
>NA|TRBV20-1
CSARVTAWADEQFF
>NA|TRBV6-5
CASSSQLAAEQFF
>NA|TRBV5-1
CASSPSSPTDTQYF
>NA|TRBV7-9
CASSFPTGRVETQYF
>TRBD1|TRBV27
CASSLRSRRQGEDAGELFF
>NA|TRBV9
CASSVGPGDAEKLFF
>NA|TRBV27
CASSLYRQNYEQYF
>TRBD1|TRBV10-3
CAIKGQGQETQYF
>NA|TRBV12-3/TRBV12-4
CASKIGVGNQPQHF
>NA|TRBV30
CAWSSRVSYNEQFF
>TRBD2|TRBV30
CASPAGGPTDTQYF
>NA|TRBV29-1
CSVGDNYEQYF
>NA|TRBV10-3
CAIARTTYEQYF
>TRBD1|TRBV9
CASSVATGGYEQFF
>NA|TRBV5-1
CASSLASPSGANVLTF
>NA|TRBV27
CASTLGGEQFF
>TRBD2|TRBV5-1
CASSSPLAGERTGELFF
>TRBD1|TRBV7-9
CASSHAGTGGGYGYTF
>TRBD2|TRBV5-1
CASSLAGASGSAYNEQFF